Listed here are 9 T cell receptor beta chains from one sample, sequenced in a study of cytomegalovirus exposure and HLA in healthy donors. PCR was performed using 60 Vbeta and 13 Jbeta primers. Using immunoSEQ multiplex PCR, the repertoire was profiled, and TCRdb retains in-frame clones only, with some absent. This table has about 93,000 clones, roughly 67% appearing once. Sequences were obtained from PBMCs. These receptors came from a boy aged 10-17 years in good health and CMV-seropositive.

A few counts support this clone. This chain joins TRBV20-1 and TRBJ2-7, with D unclear. V gave up 6 bases and J gave up 5 bases, with 11 bases separating them. CDR1 is DFQATT, CDR2 SNEGSKA, per germline (reference sequence). The CDR3 is 11 amino acids. The chain's CDR3 is CSAQSADEQYF. As DNA, the CDR3 is TGCAGTGCCCAAAGCGCTGACGAGCAGTACTTC.

The chain combines TRBV7-9 with TRBJ2-5; 7 bases are shared with TRBD1. In germline, CDR1 is SEHNR, CDR2 FQNEAQ (reference sequence). The V and J ends lost 3 bases and 5 bases, in that order; junction bases with no gene match: 3. The CDR3 sequence is 13 residues long. The CDR3 here is CASSFNRGETQYF. The DNA for the CDR3 is TGTGCCAGCAGCTTTAACAGGGGTGAGACCCAGTACTTC.

V usage is TRBV7-9 and J usage is TRBJ2-7; 9 bases line up with TRBD1. The CDR3 runs to 14 residues. V shed 5 bases, J shed 4 bases, and the junction held 6 bases outside the gene matches. CDR1 SEHNR and CDR2 FQNEAQ come from the germline V gene (reference sequence). CDR3 nucleotides: TGTGCCAGCAGCCAGACGGGACAGGGATACGAGCAGTACTTC. Protein: CASSQTGQGYEQYF.

This clone was seen a handful of times. V gene TRBV5-1 combines with J gene TRBJ1-2, with TRBD1 matching 7 bases. Germline V gene lookup returns CDR1 SGHRS and CDR2 YFSETQ. Germline trimming cut 2 bases from V and 3 bases from J; bases unmatched to any gene: 7. The length of the CDR3 is 15 residues. CDR3 nucleotides: TGCGCCAGCAGCTTAAGGGGGCGAAACGACTATGGCTACACCTTC. Protein product: CASSLRGRNDYGYTF.

The gene calls are TRBV27 and TRBJ2-7; 7 positions agree with TRBD2. CDR3 size: 14 residues. The germline V gene has CDR1 MNHEY and CDR2 SMNVEV (reference sequence). V lost 8 bases to trimming and J lost 3 bases; unmatched junction nucleotides: 10. The CDR3 sequence: CASGWGGGSYEQYF. The CDR3 bases are TGTGCCAGCGGTTGGGGGGGAGGGAGCTACGAGCAGTACTTC.

The V and J genes are TRBV5-1 and TRBJ2-5, with D tentatively TRBD1 (5 bases). Germline V gene sequence: CDR1 SGHRS, CDR2 YFSETQ. CDR3 size: 13 residues. The germline V and J ends were trimmed by 6 bases and 5 bases, with 14 bases remaining between them. The CDR3 is CASTLWGRETQYF. The CDR3 bases are TGCGCCAGCACCTTATGGGGCCGGGAGACCCAGTACTTC. Full variable domain (missing parts from reference TRBV5-1 and TRBJ2-5): KAGVTQTPRYLIKTRGQQVTLSCSPISGHRSVSWYQQTPGQGLQFLFEYFSETQRNKGNFPGRFSGRQFSNSRSEMNVSTLELGDSALYLCASTLWGRETQYFGPGTRLLVL.

As regards this clone: Compared with germline, one end of the junction differs, possibly owing to a read error. The V call is TRBV25-1, the J call TRBJ2-7; 15 nucleotides line up with TRBD2. The CDR3 runs to 13 residues. The germline V gene has CDR1 MGHDK and CDR2 SYGVNS. The CDR3 DNA reads as TGTGCCAGCAGTGCCGGGACTAGCGGGAGGATCCGCTTC. Protein product: CASSAGTSGRIRF.

The chain carries TRBV5-1 and TRBJ2-5; TRBD2 aligns across 11 bases. The CDR3 is made up of 16 amino acids. The J segment lost 5 bases and the V segment lost 6 bases, leaving 12 bases of the junction unmatched. Germline assignment: CDR1 SGHRS and CDR2 YFSETQ. This CDR3 is CASILYSGRAWETQYF. The CDR3 nucleotides read TGCGCCAGCATTCTCTATAGCGGGAGGGCCTGGGAGACCCAGTACTTC.

The V and J genes are TRBV19 and TRBJ2-3; 9 bases fit TRBD1. This CDR3 is 15 amino acids long. The ends lost 3 bases at V and 1 base at J; junction bases unmatched: 2. Germline V lookup: CDR1 LNHDA, CDR2 SQIVND (reference sequence). Here the CDR3 DNA reads TGTGCCAGTAGTATGAGGACAGGGGGCACAGATACGCAGTATTTT. It codes for CASSMRTGGTDTQYF.